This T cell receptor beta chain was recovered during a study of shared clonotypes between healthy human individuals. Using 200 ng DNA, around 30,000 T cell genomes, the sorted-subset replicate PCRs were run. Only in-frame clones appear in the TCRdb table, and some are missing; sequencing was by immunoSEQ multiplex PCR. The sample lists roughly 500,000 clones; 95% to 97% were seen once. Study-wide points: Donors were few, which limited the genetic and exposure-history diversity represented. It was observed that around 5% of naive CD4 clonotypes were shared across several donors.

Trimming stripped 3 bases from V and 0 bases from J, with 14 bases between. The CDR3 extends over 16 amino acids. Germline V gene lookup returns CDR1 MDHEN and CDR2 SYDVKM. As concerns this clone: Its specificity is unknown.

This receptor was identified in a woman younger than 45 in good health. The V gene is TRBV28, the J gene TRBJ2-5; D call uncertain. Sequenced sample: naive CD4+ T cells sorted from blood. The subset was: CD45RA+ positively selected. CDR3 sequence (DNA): TGTGCCAGCAGTTTCGGGTCCCAACCAAACCAAGAGACCCAGTACTTC. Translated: CASSFGSQPNQETQYF.